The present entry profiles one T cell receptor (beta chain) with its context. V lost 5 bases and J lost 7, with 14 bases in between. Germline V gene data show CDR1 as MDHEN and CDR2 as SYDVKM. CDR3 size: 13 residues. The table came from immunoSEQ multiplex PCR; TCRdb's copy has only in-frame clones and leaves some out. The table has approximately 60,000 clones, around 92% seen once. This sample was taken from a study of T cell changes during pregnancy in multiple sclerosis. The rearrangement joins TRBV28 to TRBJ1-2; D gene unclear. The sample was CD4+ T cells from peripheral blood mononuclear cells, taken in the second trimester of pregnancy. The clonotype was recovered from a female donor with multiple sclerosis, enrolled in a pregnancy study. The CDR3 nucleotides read TGTGCCAGCAGTCCCCCTATGAGGCGTGGCTACACCTTC. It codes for CASSPPMRRGYTF.